This T cell receptor beta chain was sequenced for a study of cytomegalovirus exposure and HLA in healthy donors (TCRdb year 2017). Study-wide context: An earlier analysis of fewer than 750 of the donors reported approximately 280 Gb of sequence data and around 100 million unique TCR beta sequences obtained from about 179 million T cells. An early release that covered approximately 600 HLA-typed donors contained about 300 gigabases of sequencing data and 75 million to 100 million unique TCR sequences. Among the roughly 390 genotyped donors, about 83% belonged to the genetic ancestry cluster associated with self-reported Caucasian donors. The study aimed to test whether cataloging public T cell receptors could reveal signatures of past pathogen exposure. The study used immunosequencing to profile the T cell repertoires of several hundred subjects and linked those repertoires to cytomegalovirus serostatus. In addition to the first cohort of 666 subjects, a separate validation cohort of 120 different subjects was used. High-throughput TCR immunosequencing, statistical association of individual TCRs with disease status, and machine learning were combined to predict cytomegalovirus infection status. A later analysis re-analyzed previously published TCR beta repertoires from 550 to 700 donors and added high-resolution HLA genotyping to study TCR occurrence patterns. Rather than drawing on any new phenotypic data, the later analysis identified candidate immune exposures from TCR beta sequences and the way those sequences occurred across donors. To decide whether each TCR beta V gene segment behaved as functional or pseudogenic, an earlier analysis of 587 of the donors relied on high-throughput TCR beta sequencing. Donor age, sex, ethnicity and CMV serostatus were compiled together with the repertoire data. In a later genetic analysis, genome-wide SNP genotypes for about three fifths of the roughly 670 donors were used, and that subset was treated as a discovery cohort. All discovery cohort repertoires had been generated using a single sequencing platform. Class I and class II HLA loci were covered by the typing at four-digit resolution. Typing coverage differed by locus: A, B, C, DRB1 and DQB1 were typed in about 620-640 donors, DQA1 in around 500, DPA1 in around 610, and DPB1 in 450 to 490. Because of strong linkage in the cohort, a handful of DR-DQ haplotypes were treated as single units for association and clustering. Across around 400 genotyped donors of the cohort, an average of about 240,000 unique TCR beta nucleotide sequences per donor were sequenced, and roughly 17% of those sequences were non-productive.

The cohort was made up of 500 to 800 healthy bone marrow donors. At the time of sampling, every cohort member was nominally healthy, though immune exposures that went unrecorded were likely present. The donor tested CMV seropositive and was one of the 289 seropositive cohort members. A peripheral blood sample was provided by each donor, and peripheral blood mononuclear cells were used for TCR beta sequencing. Genomic DNA extraction from the blood cell samples was performed with the Qiagen DNeasy Blood Extraction Kit. With respect to this clone: The antigen it recognizes is unknown. The sample holds no much larger clone one base away, and base qualities are not on file.

Library generation was performed with the immunoSEQ multiplex PCR assay. A mixture of 60 forward primers for TCR Vbeta segments and 13 reverse primers for TCR Jbeta segments was used in the multiplex PCR. Amplification of the CDR3 region of rearranged TCR beta genes was performed with a multiplex PCR assay on genomic DNA. The Illumina HiSeq System was used to sequence the amplified TCR beta libraries as 87-base-pair reads. The paper's processing steps were these. In a later analysis, 70 million to 95 million unique TCR beta chains were counted across the 650 to 700 repertoires, and around 10 million of these chains were shared by at least two donors. Raw reads were error-corrected and collapsed into unique sequences with a nearest-neighbor algorithm that merged closely related sequences to remove PCR and sequencing errors. Alignment of CDR3 sequences to IMGT reference sequences was used to assign V, D and J gene segments. For a sequence to be retained, a match of at least six nucleotides was required to both a V gene segment and a J gene segment. A rearrangement was called productive if the CDR3 had no stop codons and remained in frame with V and J, and every other rearrangement was called non-productive. CDR3 was defined according to IMGT convention as the region running from the second conserved V-encoded cysteine to the conserved J-encoded phenylalanine. In an earlier analysis of around 570 of the donors, sequences lacking an unambiguous match to a single V gene segment were excluded. An earlier analysis of 500 to 600 of the donors classified V segments as functional when productive rearrangements were above 56.7% and as segregating when the standard deviation between donors was above 5%. A statistical classification framework was built to diagnose cytomegalovirus status from the catalog of TCR beta chain sequences. In a later analysis, TCR nucleotide sequences were compared against IMGT/GENE-DB human TR gene sequences so that V and J genes could be assigned. The TCRdist pipeline was used in a later analysis to assign CDR3 sequences and most-parsimonious VDJ recombination scenarios. In a later analysis, every TCR beta chain was defined by the combination of its CDR3 amino acid sequence and its V-gene family, and reads without a unique V-gene family were dropped. A later analysis removed several hundred highly shared, low-generation-probability nucleotide sequences to deal with suspected cross-contamination and a sequencing artifact. In a later analysis, a clonal expansion index for each public chain was calculated from normalized within-repertoire ranks of inferred template counts. A later analysis computed generation probabilities with a VDJ recombination model fitted to out-of-frame rearrangements, and checked the results against IGoR. In a later analysis, hypergeometric tests were used to score TCR-TCR, TCR-HLA and TCR-CMV co-occurrence, with a repertoire-size bias correction applied to TCR pairs. False discovery rates were estimated in a later analysis by permuting HLA or CMV assignments 20 times. In a later analysis, co-occurring TCRs were grouped with DBSCAN, and TCRdist sequence similarity was added when clustering was performed within HLA-allele-positive subsets. Repertoires with fewer than 30,000 or more than 120,000 public chains were left out of co-occurrence clustering, as were roughly five repertoires with anomalous nucleotide sharing. TCRdb holds this immuneACCESS table with in-frame rearrangements only. Some clones are missing; in checked studies, unresolved V genes explain under half, and the rest has no known cause. The V and J calls and clone size come from that table; D and trimming were worked out from the DNA. The sample profile shows about 120,000 clones; around 77% of them were found once. The ten largest account for 5.8% of the sample.

The germline V gene gives CDR1 as MNHEY and CDR2 as SVGAGI. The CDR3 contains 15 residues, cysteine and phenylalanine counted. Only the CDR3 portion is preserved as DNA: 45 bases, with reading frame beginning at the first base. V ends up 6 bases short and J 9 bases short, with an unmatched junction base count of 8. On the study overall, not on this receptor specifically: Several of the top co-occurrence clusters appeared to be linked to parvovirus B19, influenza, CMV and Epstein-Barr virus, according to a later analysis. Because HLA typing was missing for some donors at each locus, association tests included only the typed subset. In vitro tests confirmed that a few of the cytomegalovirus-associated TCR beta chains recognize cytomegalovirus antigens. An association between a missense DCLRE1C variant and V-gene and J-gene trimming of TCR beta chains was found in a later genetic analysis and replicated in an independent cohort. Most TCR sequences were seen in very few donors, while some public TCRs were found in many individuals. A later analysis associated 17,000 or so TCR beta sequences with specific HLA alleles at a false discovery rate of 0.05. A further reported finding was that TCR beta sequences accurately predicted the HLA-A and HLA-B alleles for most subjects in the first cohort. Because counts were too low, seventeen rarely observed V segments, including chromosome 9 orphons, were left out of the earlier analysis of 587 of the donors. Roughly uniform sequencing depth across donors was assumed in presence/absence analyses, although this assumption may not hold. An earlier analysis of 450 to 750 of the donors showed that most TCR beta V segments appeared in productive rearrangements either about 87% or about 30% of the time, which broadly matched IMGT annotations. In a later analysis, HLA-associated TCR beta chains showed more clonal expansion and lower generation probabilities than non-associated chains that were equally common. The classifier was reported to diagnose cytomegalovirus status with high specificity and sensitivity in both the original cohort and the validation cohort. Linkage disequilibrium might explain the correlated functional status among segregating V segments, but an unknown experimental factor could not be excluded. Immune exposure information for the cohort was limited to CMV serostatus. Only TCR beta chains were sequenced in this cohort, and the absence of alpha or paired-chain data limited detectable features. According to a later genetic analysis, donors in an Asian-associated ancestry cluster had fewer N-insertions in productive TCRs than the approximately 690-donor mean. In a later analysis, the rate of TCR association differed among HLA loci, with DRB1 alleles having the most associated TCRs and HLA-C alleles having the fewest. A total of around 150 TCR beta chains were listed by the study as associated with cytomegalovirus. A later analysis found that most CMV-associated TCR beta chains appeared HLA-restricted, with HLA associations seemingly driven largely by CMV exposure. Some IMGT-functional V segments, including TRBV6-2 and TRBV6-3, could not be told apart with the 87-base-pair reads, so those segments were excluded. According to the authors, the approach could potentially be generalized to other disease states and immunological phenotypes. The sequencing pipeline was judged likely to have produced a cluster of highly shared sequence variants as a technical artifact. Strong co-occurrence of HLA alleles, especially DR and DQ, made assigning TCR associations to individual alleles difficult.

The sequence came from a man between 18 and 29 years old in good health and CMV-seropositive. Sequencing was done on a sample of PBMCs. Recombination linked TRBV6-5 to TRBJ1-6, with 10 junctional bases fitting TRBD1. The bases read TGTGCCAGCAGAGCGGGACAGGGGTTAAGTTCACCCCTCCACTTT. Its protein is CASRAGQGLSSPLHF.